This T cell receptor beta chain comes out of a study of identical twins. TCRdb re-analysed the 5' RACE reads in MiXCR, keeping a single row per CDR3 protein. The data show nearly 650,000 distinct CDR3 sequences, about 7.1% seen once. The J segment lost 2 bases and the V segment lost 6 bases, leaving 7 bases of the junction unmatched. The length of the CDR3 is 13 residues. CDR1 is DFQATT, CDR2 SNEGSKA, per germline (reference sequence). The data also belong to a second study, concerning yellow fever vaccine responses in identical twins. From that paper: Vaccine-induced T cell responses in twins were reportedly observed to appear partly convergent, partly personalized.

The sequencing sample was made of PBMCs. The J gene is TRBJ2-7, the V gene TRBV20-1; TRBD2 aligns across 7 bases. The origin of this receptor is a woman between 18 and 29 years old in good health. CDR3 nucleotides: TGCAGTGCAAATGGCGGGGGAACCTACGAGCAGTACGTC. This gives the protein CSANGGGTYEQYV.